The rows below give T cell receptor beta chains drawn from one sample of a study of OX40 agonist ivuxolimab in advanced cancers. Using immunoSEQ multiplex PCR, the repertoire was profiled, and TCRdb retains in-frame clones only, with some absent. There are roughly 100,000 clones in the sample; approximately 89% occur only once, and approximately 0.81% lies in the top ten. Material: CD4+ or CD8+ T cells sorted from blood, obtained in a trial of the OX40 agonist ivuxolimab. The source of these receptors is an adult with an advanced solid tumor such as melanoma, head and neck, liver or kidney cancer. Each CDR3 is given with its conserved first and last residue. Rows may omit the clone size; those that give it use once, few, many or a size class.

v_gene	j_gene	abundance	CDR3aa
TRBV11-3	TRBJ2-7	.	CASSPRTGLWDLEQYF
TRBV6-1	TRBJ2-4	.	CASSPVTAKNIQYF
TRBV7-2	TRBJ1-5	once	CASSFVGEQPQHF
TRBV20-1	TRBJ2-7	once	CSASYLYEQYF
TRBV11-3	TRBJ2-5	.	CASSLRETQYF
TRBV9	TRBJ1-1	.	CASSVVGGPEAFF
TRBV19	TRBJ1-1	.	CASIRVGTLGTEAFF
TRBV10-3	TRBJ1-5	.	CAISDGLGSGNQPQHF
TRBV5-1	TRBJ2-2	once	CASSERAGPGELFF
TRBV5-1	TRBJ1-1	.	CASSLQGADTEAFF
TRBV6-1	TRBJ1-5	few	CASSPAEGPQHF
TRBV27	TRBJ1-1	.	CASSSPSREGHAEAFF
TRBV5-6	TRBJ2-3	.	CASSSRVGGLGLDTQYF
TRBV7-3	TRBJ2-7	once	CASSYRGLSYEQYF
TRBV18	TRBJ2-7	.	CASSGQGSYEQYF
TRBV9	TRBJ2-7	.	CASSVGQGGYEQYF
TRBV4-3	TRBJ1-2	.	CASSQVGTGTYGYTF
TRBV18	TRBJ1-5	.	CASSRGAPQPQHF
TRBV7-2	TRBJ2-5	.	CASRSRTGGRQETQYF
TRBV11-2	TRBJ2-1	.	CASSLGALRGINDEQFF
TRBV10-3	TRBJ1-2	.	CAISEGTGDNYGYTF
TRBV9	TRBJ2-1	.	CASSPGLIRQGQNEQFF
TRBV7-9	TRBJ1-2	.	CASGMGQSNYGYTF
TRBV6-1	TRBJ1-2	.	CASRTFGLVPGYTF
TRBV7-7	TRBJ2-1	.	CASSLWSAGGSNEQFF
TRBV11-2	TRBJ2-7	.	CASSPSPQGAGNEQYF
TRBV4-3	TRBJ1-2	once	CASSFLRVGYGYTF
TRBV6-6	TRBJ2-2	.	CASRRTGELFF
TRBV7-2	TRBJ2-7	few	CASSSQGGYEQYF